Following are 31 T cell receptor beta chains from one sample sequenced in a study of cytomegalovirus exposure and HLA in healthy donors. PCR primers comprised 60 Vbeta and 13 Jbeta primers. Data came from immunoSEQ multiplex PCR; TCRdb stores just in-frame clones and leaves some out. The sample records about 260,000 clones, 84% being singletons. Specimen: PBMCs. These receptors were collected from a woman in her forties in good health and CMV-seropositive.

This clone was seen just once. This sequence joins TRBV6-1 and TRBJ1-1; the D gene is possibly TRBD1 (5 bases). The germline gives CDR1 MNHNS, CDR2 SASEGT. The V end lost 2 bases, the J end lost 5 bases, and 15 bases lay between the germline ends. This CDR3 contains 15 residues. This CDR3 is CASSENRPGLTEAFF. CDR3 DNA: TGTGCCAGCAGTGAAAATCGGCCAGGGCTAACTGAAGCTTTCTTT.

J is TRBJ2-2 and V is TRBV7-9; D unresolved. Germline V gene lookup returns CDR1 SEHNR and CDR2 FQNEAQ (reference sequence). V lost 5 bases, J lost 3 bases, and 10 bases lay in between. The CDR3 is 14 residues long. The CDR3 reads CASSHLQDTGELFF. DNA for the CDR3: TGTGCCAGCAGCCACCTGCAGGACACCGGGGAGCTGTTTTTT. Full variable domain (rest looked up from reference TRBV7-9 and TRBJ2-2): DTGVSQNPRHKITKRGQNVTFRCDPISEHNRLYWYRQTLGQGPEFLTYFQNEAQLEKSRLLSDRFSAERPKGSFSTLEIQRTEQGDSAMYLCASSHLQDTGELFFGEGSRLTVL.

J is TRBJ1-3 and V is TRBV30; D is uncertain. V lost 5 bases to trimming and J lost 2 bases, with 19 bases between them. The CDR3 contains 16 residues. The germline gives CDR1 GTSNPN, CDR2 SVGIG (reference sequence). For the CDR3, the DNA is TGTGCCTGGTCTAATGGAGCCGGATGGGCTGGAAACACCATATATTTT. It translates to CAWSNGAGWAGNTIYF.

This chain uses TRBV4-2 with TRBJ2-1; no reliable D call. The CDR3 consists of 15 residues. V gave up 4 bases and J gave up 7 bases, with 17 bases separating them. CDR1 LGHNA and CDR2 YNFKEQ come from the germline V gene. The CDR3 nucleotides are TGTGCCAGCAGCCCCGAGGTTTACACTGGGAATGAGCAGTTCTTC. Its protein product is CASSPEVYTGNEQFF.

The V and J genes are TRBV2 and TRBJ2-7; the D gene is possibly TRBD2 (5 bases). Germline CDR1 reads SNHLY; CDR2 reads FYNNEI. The CDR3 loop spans 15 amino acids. The ends were cut back, 6 bases at V and 3 bases at J, with 18 bases in the middle. DNA for the CDR3: TGTGCCAGCAGGCCCCCGGGTGGGAGAAACTACGAGCAGTACTTC. Protein sequence: CASRPPGGRNYEQYF.

Here the CDR3 DNA reads TGTGCCAGCAGTGAACGTTTGCGGGAGAGGGGAAACACCGGGGAGCTGTTTTTT. This encodes CASSERLRERGNTGELFF. J is TRBJ2-2 and V is TRBV2; 7 bases fit TRBD2. After removal of 2 bases from V and 2 bases from J, the junction contained 11 bases not matched to a gene. The CDR3 is 18 amino acids. Germline V CDR1 and CDR2: SNHLY, FYNNEI.

In regard to this clone: Other nucleotide sequences in the sample specify the same CDR3. The chain has TRBV6-5 and TRBJ2-7, with 9 bases that match TRBD2. Germline trimming cut 2 bases from V and 4 bases from J; bases unmatched to any gene: 6. Germline CDR1 reads MNHEY; CDR2 reads SVGAGI. The CDR3 is 15 residues long. CDR3 nucleotide sequence: TGTGCCAGCAGTTACCGGCCTAGCGGGGCATACGAGCAGTACTTC. This codes for CASSYRPSGAYEQYF.

The J gene is TRBJ2-7, the V gene TRBV10-3; D perhaps matches TRBD1 (6 bases). The CDR3 contains 15 residues. Germline V gene lookup returns CDR1 ENHRY and CDR2 SYGVKD. V gave up 3 bases and J gave up 3 bases, with 15 bases separating them. The DNA of the CDR3 is TGTGCCATCAGTGATAGTACAGGGCTAAACTACGAGCAGTACTTC. It yields the protein CAISDSTGLNYEQYF.

The V gene is TRBV29-1, the J gene TRBJ2-7; tentatively, D is TRBD2 (5 bases). The CDR3 runs to 14 residues. V gave up 8 bases and J gave up 2 bases, with 19 bases separating them. Germline CDR1 is SQVTM and CDR2 is ANQGSEA. CDR3 DNA: TGCAGCTTCCGCCCACCGGGAATGGCCTACGAGCAGTACTTC. Residues: CSFRPPGMAYEQYF.

V usage is TRBV30 and J usage is TRBJ1-3, with D maybe TRBD1 (5 bases). The germline V and J ends were trimmed by 0 bases and 1 base, with 10 bases remaining between them. Germline assignment: CDR1 GTSNPN and CDR2 SVGIG (reference sequence). CDR3 length: 15 residues. The DNA for the CDR3 is TGTGCCTGGAGTGTACAGCGGGGGTCTGGAAACACCATATATTTT. It is translated as CAWSVQRGSGNTIYF.

V gene TRBV11-3 combines with J gene TRBJ1-6, with 7 bases fitting TRBD1. V shed 4 bases and J 6 bases; nucleotides not matched to a gene: 6. CDR1 SGHNT and CDR2 YENEEA come from the germline V gene. The CDR3 covers 15 residues. The CDR3 spells CASSSTGTANSPLHF. As DNA, the CDR3 is TGTGCCAGCAGCTCAACCGGGACAGCTAATTCACCCCTCCACTTT.

The genes are TRBV6-5 and TRBJ1-1; 9 positions match TRBD1. Germline assignment: CDR1 MNHEY and CDR2 SVGAGI. The CDR3 is 15 residues long. The V segment lost 5 bases and the J segment 1 base; nucleotides outside the gene matches: 5. The CDR3 coding sequence is TGTGCCAGCAGTCCTGGGACAGGGAAGAACACTGAAGCTTTCTTT. Its translation: CASSPGTGKNTEAFF.

This clone was observed a few times. The V and J genes are TRBV7-2 and TRBJ2-7; the D gene is possibly TRBD1 (5 bases). This CDR3 is 18 amino acids long. Germline CDR1 and CDR2: SGHTA and FQGNSA. Trimming left V 1 base short and J 0 bases short, with 19 bases between. The CDR3 nucleotides read TGTGCCAGCAGCTTAGACTCTCCCACAGGCGCCTTCTCCTACGAGCAGTACTTC. Its translation is CASSLDSPTGAFSYEQYF.

The V call is TRBV7-8, the J call TRBJ1-2; the D is unclear. The length of the CDR3 is 11 residues. Germline-derived CDR1 and CDR2 are SGHVS and FQNEAQ. The V end lost 1 base, the J end lost 14 bases, and 11 bases lay between the germline ends. CDR3 nucleotide sequence: TGTGCCAGCAGCTTAGAAAGGACTATGACCTTC. Residues: CASSLERTMTF.

The rearrangement links TRBV9 to TRBJ1-2; unclear D gene. Germline CDR1 reads SGDLS; CDR2 reads YYNGEE. Trimming removed 0 bases from V and 8 bases from J, with 8 bases in between. The CDR3 totals 12 residues. Here the CDR3 reads CASSVDGFGYTF. The DNA of the CDR3 is TGTGCCAGCAGCGTAGACGGTTTCGGCTACACCTTC.

The chain has TRBV11-3 and TRBJ1-1; D is perhaps TRBD1 (5 bases). Trimming stripped 10 bases from V and 2 bases from J, with 14 bases between. The CDR3 consists of 13 residues. CDR1 is SGHNT and CDR2 is YENEEA in the germline V gene. CDR3 DNA sequence: TGTGCCACCAAGGCTAGGGGAAACACTGAAGCTTTCTTT. Translating gives CATKARGNTEAFF.

This sequence joins TRBV21-1 and TRBJ2-7; the D call TRBD2 from the table was never checked on the DNA. TRBV21-1 has pseudogene status. The CDR3 loop spans 17 amino acids. The CDR3 reads CASTPRLSGGLSYEQYF. Here the CDR3 DNA reads TGTGCCAGCACCCCACGATTATCGGGAGGCCTCTCCTACGAGCAGTACTTC.

The sample holds one count of this clone. The V gene is TRBV5-1, the J gene TRBJ2-1, with 7 bases that match TRBD2. The CDR3 sequence is 15 residues long. The germline V gene encodes CDR1 SGHRS and CDR2 YFSETQ. The V and J ends lost 0 bases and 8 bases, in that order; junction bases with no gene match: 8. The CDR3 here is CASSLVGGGPYEQFF. The CDR3 DNA reads TGCGCCAGCAGCTTGGTCGGGGGAGGGCCTTATGAGCAGTTCTTC.

V gene TRBV7-2 combines with J gene TRBJ2-7, with a possible D match to TRBD1 (5 bases). There are 15 residues in the CDR3. The V and J ends lost 3 bases and 0 bases respectively, with 12 bases between them. Germline loops: CDR1 SGHTA, CDR2 FQGNSA. In DNA, the CDR3 is TGTGCCAGCAGCTTCACTGGGGCCCGCTCCTACGAGCAGTACTTC. Protein product: CASSFTGARSYEQYF. Full variable domain (rest looked up from reference TRBV7-2 and TRBJ2-7): GAGVSQSPSNKVTEKGKDVELRCDPISGHTALYWYRQSLGQGLEFLIYFQGNSAPDKSGLPSDRFSAERTGGSVSTLTIQRTQQEDSAVYLCASSFTGARSYEQYFGPGTRLTVT.

The chain employs TRBV10-3 and TRBJ2-7; no firm D call. V was cut by 4 bases and J by 3 bases, with 7 bases left in between. The V gene's germline CDR1 is ENHRY and CDR2 SYGVKD. The CDR3 sequence is 12 residues long. The CDR3 region is CAISGDGYEQYF. Here the CDR3 DNA reads TGTGCCATCAGTGGAGATGGCTACGAGCAGTACTTC.

This chain links TRBV10-3 with TRBJ2-4; maybe TRBD2 (5 bases). The CDR3 runs to 15 residues. Trimming left V 4 bases short and J 2 bases short, with 12 bases between. CDR1 ENHRY and CDR2 SYGVKD come from the germline V gene. As DNA, the CDR3 is TGTGCCATCAGTGGTGGAAGCGGTACCAAAAACATTCAGTACTTC. This gives the protein CAISGGSGTKNIQYF.

The V call is TRBV18, the J call TRBJ1-1; TRBD1 matches at 10 bases. V gave up 2 bases and J gave up 6 bases; unmatched junction bases: 6. This CDR3 spans 15 amino acids. The germline V gene has CDR1 KGHSH and CDR2 LQKENI. The CDR3 DNA follows: TGTGCCAGCTCACCAATTGACAGGGGGCTACCTGAAGCTTTCTTT. It translates to CASSPIDRGLPEAFF.

This chain joins TRBV6-6 and TRBJ2-7; 10 nucleotides line up with TRBD2. This CDR3 contains 15 residues. V lost 2 bases, J lost 2 bases, and 3 bases stayed unmatched. The germline gives CDR1 MNHNY, CDR2 SVGAGI (reference sequence). The CDR3 DNA is TGTGCCAGCAGTTACGGGACTAGCGAAACCTACGAGCAGTACTTC. This encodes CASSYGTSETYEQYF.

The chain recombines TRBV7-9 with TRBJ2-7; D unclear. This CDR3 is built from 13 residues. Germline CDR1 and CDR2: SEHNR and FQNEAQ (reference sequence). The V gene lost 3 bases and the J gene lost 5 bases, with 11 bases spanning the gap. CDR3 bases: TGTGCCAGCAGCTTGGCTTTTACAAACGAGCAGTACTTC. Translation gives CASSLAFTNEQYF.

This rearrangement joins TRBV27 to TRBJ2-2; a weak D match, TRBD2 (5 bases). The germline CDR1 and CDR2 sequences are MNHEY and SMNVEV (reference sequence). With 4 bases removed from V and 4 bases from J, the gap between germline ends came to 16 bases. The CDR3 totals 16 residues. In DNA, the CDR3 is TGTGCCAGCAGTTACCAAGCGGTAACGAGCACCGGGGAGCTGTTTTTT. Translating gives CASSYQAVTSTGELFF.

The rearrangement joins TRBV2 to TRBJ1-4, with 10 bases fitting TRBD1. This CDR3 contains 14 residues. The junction had 6 bases not matched to a gene; V was cut back by 6 bases and J by 8 bases. Looked up from germline, CDR1 is SNHLY and CDR2 is FYNNEI. CDR3 region: CASSGDRGDEKLFF. The CDR3 nucleotides are TGTGCCAGCAGCGGGGACAGGGGTGACGAAAAACTGTTTTTT.

CDR3 sequence: CASSWGQRMNTEAFF. The CDR3 DNA is TGTGCCAGCAGCTGGGGACAGCGCATGAACACTGAAGCTTTCTTT. The V and J genes are TRBV2 and TRBJ1-1; 7 bases align to TRBD1. CDR1 is SNHLY and CDR2 is FYNNEI in the germline V gene. The V and J ends lost 6 bases and 0 bases, in that order; junction bases with no gene match: 7. The CDR3 is 15 residues long.

This rearrangement joins TRBV11-2 to TRBJ1-1, with 9 bases matching TRBD1. Per germline, CDR1 SGHAT and CDR2 FQNNGV. The CDR3 is 13 amino acids. Trimming at V came to 5 bases and at J to 11 bases, leaving 9 bases not matched to a gene. For the CDR3, the DNA is TGTGCCAGCAGCCCCCGACAGGGGGTAAGGGCTTTCTTT. Encoded protein: CASSPRQGVRAFF.

The rearrangement joins TRBV27 to TRBJ2-6; 9 bases map to TRBD2. The junction had 8 bases not matched to a gene; V was cut back by 6 bases and J by 2 bases. Germline V lookup: CDR1 MNHEY, CDR2 SMNVEV (reference sequence). The CDR3 has 17 residues. In DNA form, the CDR3 reads TGTGCCAGCAGCCGTCGGGTAGCGGGAGCTGGGGCCAACGTCCTGACTTTC. The encoded protein is CASSRRVAGAGANVLTF.

This chain connects TRBV28 to TRBJ2-1, with 11 bases identical to TRBD2. This CDR3 has 16 residues. Germline V CDR1 and CDR2: MDHEN, SYDVKM. J lost 5 bases, V lost 5 bases, and 8 bases had no gene match. The CDR3 loop reads CASSARLAGSNNEQFF. The CDR3 nucleotides are TGTGCCAGCAGTGCCAGACTAGCGGGATCTAACAATGAGCAGTTCTTC.

The chain recombines TRBV5-6 with TRBJ1-4; a weak D match, TRBD1 (5 bases). Per germline, CDR1 SGHDT and CDR2 YYEEEE. The germline V and J ends were trimmed by 4 bases and 3 bases, with 16 bases remaining between them. CDR3 size: 16 residues. CDR3 loop: CASSAGTGAANEKLFF. The CDR3 bases are TGTGCCAGCAGCGCCGGGACTGGGGCGGCTAATGAAAAACTGTTTTTT.